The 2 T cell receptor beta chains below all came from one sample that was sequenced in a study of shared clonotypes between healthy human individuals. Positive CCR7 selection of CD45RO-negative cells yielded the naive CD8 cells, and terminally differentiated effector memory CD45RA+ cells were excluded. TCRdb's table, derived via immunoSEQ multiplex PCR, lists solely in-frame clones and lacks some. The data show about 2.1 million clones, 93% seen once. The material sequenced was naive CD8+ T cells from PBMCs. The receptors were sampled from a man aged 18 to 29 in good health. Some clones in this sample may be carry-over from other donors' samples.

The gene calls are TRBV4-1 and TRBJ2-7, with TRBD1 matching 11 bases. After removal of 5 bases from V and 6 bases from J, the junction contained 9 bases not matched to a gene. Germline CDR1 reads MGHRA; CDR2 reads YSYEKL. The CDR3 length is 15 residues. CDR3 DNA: TGCGCCAGCAGCTTCCCGGGGGGACAGGGGGGCGAGCAGTACTTC. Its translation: CASSFPGGQGGEQYF.

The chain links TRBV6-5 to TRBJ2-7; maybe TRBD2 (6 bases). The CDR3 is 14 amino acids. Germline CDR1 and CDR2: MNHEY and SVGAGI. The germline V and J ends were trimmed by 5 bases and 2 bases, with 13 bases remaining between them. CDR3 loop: CASSQGLVAYEQYF. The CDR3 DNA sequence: TGTGCCAGCAGTCAGGGACTTGTCGCCTACGAGCAGTACTTC.